What follows are 8 T cell receptor beta chains derived from one specimen sequenced in a study of shared clonotypes between healthy human individuals. Assay: immunoSEQ multiplex PCR; the TCRdb copy retains only in-frame clones and omits some. The sample records 900,000 to 1,200,000 clones, approximately 78% being singletons. The sequenced sample was memory CD4+ T cells from PBMCs. This sample's subset: CD45RA-negative fraction. All receptors derive from a man aged 18 to 29 in good health. Some clones in this sample may be carry-over from other donors' samples.

V gene TRBV18 combines with J gene TRBJ1-1, with 8 bases identical to TRBD1. There are 13 residues in the CDR3. Germline V gene lookup returns CDR1 KGHSH and CDR2 LQKENI. J gave up 4 bases and V 8 bases, and 6 bases lay outside the gene matches. The CDR3 here is CASQQGARTEAFF. The CDR3 bases are TGTGCCAGCCAGCAGGGGGCTCGCACTGAAGCTTTCTTT.

This chain uses TRBV6-5 with TRBJ1-2; 7 bases are shared with TRBD1. With 2 bases clipped from V and 4 bases from J, the junction kept 10 bases outside the gene matches. This CDR3 has 16 residues. Germline V gene data show CDR1 as MNHEY and CDR2 as SVGAGI. The CDR3 loop is CASSYVYRGTFYGYTF. In nucleotides, the CDR3 is TGTGCCAGCAGTTACGTGTACAGGGGAACTTTCTATGGCTACACCTTC.

V gene TRBV27 combines with J gene TRBJ2-7; 8 nucleotides agree with TRBD2. Looked up from germline, CDR1 is MNHEY and CDR2 is SMNVEV (reference sequence). This CDR3 has 13 residues. V was pared by 3 bases and J by 4 bases, with 2 bases of the junction left unmatched. This CDR3 reads CASSLKRGYEQYF. CDR3 sequence (DNA): TGTGCCAGCAGTTTGAAGCGGGGGTACGAGCAGTACTTC.

As to this clone: Given a much more abundant clone one base away, this may be a read error. The rearrangement uses TRBV7-3 and TRBJ2-5; no definite D call. Germline V lookup: CDR1 SGHTA, CDR2 FQGTGA. This CDR3 comprises 11 residues. V dropped 3 bases and J dropped 4 bases, with 3 bases sitting between them. CDR3 nucleotides: TGTGCCAGCAGCTTGTCAGAGACCCAGTACTTC. This encodes CASSLSETQYF.

The gene calls are TRBV6-1 and TRBJ2-2; D uncertain. V dropped 2 bases and J dropped 7 bases, with 11 bases sitting between them. Germline CDR1 MNHNS, CDR2 SASEGT. The CDR3 has 14 residues. Here the CDR3 reads CASSEKGRGGELFF. CDR3 DNA sequence: TGTGCCAGCAGTGAAAAGGGTAGAGGCGGGGAGCTGTTTTTT.

This clone has at least ten counts. The identical CDR3 is also encoded by other nucleotide sequences in the sample. The chain carries TRBV28 and TRBJ2-1; D gene ambiguous. Germline values: CDR1 MDHEN, CDR2 SYDVKM. V dropped 3 bases and J dropped 5 bases, with 14 bases sitting between them. This CDR3 is 15 amino acids long. This CDR3 is CASSLWGMLHNEQFF. CDR3 coding DNA: TGTGCCAGCAGTTTGTGGGGAATGTTACACAATGAGCAGTTCTTC.

This chain connects TRBV29-1 to TRBJ1-3; D perhaps matches TRBD1 (5 bases). CDR3 length: 13 amino acids. V dropped 7 bases and J dropped 0 bases, with 10 bases sitting between them. CDR1 SQVTM and CDR2 ANQGSEA come from the germline V gene. CDR3 protein: CSGGETSGNTIYF. The CDR3 coding sequence is TGCAGCGGGGGGGAGACCTCTGGAAACACCATATATTTT.

The chain couples TRBV2 to TRBJ2-3; no clear D gene. The CDR3 runs to 14 residues. Trimming removed 5 bases from V and 2 bases from J, with 11 bases in between. Germline V lookup: CDR1 SNHLY, CDR2 FYNNEI. The CDR3 DNA reads TGTGCCAGCAGTTTCATAAGTTACACAGATACGCAGTATTTT. Translation gives CASSFISYTDTQYF.